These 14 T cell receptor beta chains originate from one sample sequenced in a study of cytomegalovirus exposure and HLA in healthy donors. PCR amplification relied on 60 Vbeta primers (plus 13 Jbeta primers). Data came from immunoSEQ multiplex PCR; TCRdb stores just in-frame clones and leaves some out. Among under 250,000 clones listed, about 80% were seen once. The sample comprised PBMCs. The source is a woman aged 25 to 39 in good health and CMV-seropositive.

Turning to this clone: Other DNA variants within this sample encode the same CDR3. DNA of the CDR3: TGTGCCAGCAGTATCCCTGAGGGACACCTTTATGGCTACACCTTC. This codes for CASSIPEGHLYGYTF. The chain links TRBV6-6 to TRBJ1-2, with D tentatively TRBD1 (6 bases). The germline V and J ends were trimmed by 5 bases and 5 bases, with 18 bases remaining between them. This CDR3 is built from 15 residues. Germline values: CDR1 MNHNY, CDR2 SVGAGI (reference sequence).

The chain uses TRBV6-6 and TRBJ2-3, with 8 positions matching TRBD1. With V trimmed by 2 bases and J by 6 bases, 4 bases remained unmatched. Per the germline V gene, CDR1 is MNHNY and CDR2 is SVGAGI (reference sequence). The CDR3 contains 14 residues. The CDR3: CASSYGTGSDTQYF. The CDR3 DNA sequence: TGTGCCAGCAGTTACGGGACAGGCTCGGATACGCAGTATTTT.

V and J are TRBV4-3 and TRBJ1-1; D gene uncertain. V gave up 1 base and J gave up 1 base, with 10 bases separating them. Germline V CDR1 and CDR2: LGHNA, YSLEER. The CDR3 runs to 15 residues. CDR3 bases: TGCGCCAGCAGCCAAGGGGCCATCGGGAACACTGAAGCTTTCTTT. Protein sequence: CASSQGAIGNTEAFF.

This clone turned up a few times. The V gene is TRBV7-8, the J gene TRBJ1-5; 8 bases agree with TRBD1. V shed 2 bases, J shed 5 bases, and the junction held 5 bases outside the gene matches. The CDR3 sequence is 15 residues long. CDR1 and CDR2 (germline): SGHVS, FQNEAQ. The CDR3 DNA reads TGTGCCAGCAGCTTAACAGGGGGTGACGATCAGCCCCAGCATTTT. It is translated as CASSLTGGDDQPQHF.

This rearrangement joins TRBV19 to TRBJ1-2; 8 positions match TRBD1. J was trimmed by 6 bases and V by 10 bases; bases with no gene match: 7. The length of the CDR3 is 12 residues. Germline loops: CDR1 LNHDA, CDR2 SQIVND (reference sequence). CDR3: CATSTGDDGYTF. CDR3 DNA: TGTGCCACCTCGACAGGGGATGATGGCTACACCTTC.

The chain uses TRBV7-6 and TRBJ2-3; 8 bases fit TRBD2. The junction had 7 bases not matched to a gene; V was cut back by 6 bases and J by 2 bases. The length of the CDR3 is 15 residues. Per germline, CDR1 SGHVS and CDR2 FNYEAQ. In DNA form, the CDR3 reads TGTGCCAGCAGACAAAGCGGGGGAGCCACAGATACGCAGTATTTT. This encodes CASRQSGGATDTQYF.

In DNA form, the CDR3 reads TGTGCCAGCAGTCAACTCCGGACAGCTTTGAACACTGAAGCTTTCTTT. Its translation: CASSQLRTALNTEAFF. The V gene is TRBV6-6, the J gene TRBJ1-1; the D gene is possibly TRBD1 (6 bases). Germline CDR1 and CDR2: MNHNY and SVGAGI (reference sequence). V shed 5 bases and J shed 0 bases, with 16 bases lying between them. CDR3 length: 16 amino acids.

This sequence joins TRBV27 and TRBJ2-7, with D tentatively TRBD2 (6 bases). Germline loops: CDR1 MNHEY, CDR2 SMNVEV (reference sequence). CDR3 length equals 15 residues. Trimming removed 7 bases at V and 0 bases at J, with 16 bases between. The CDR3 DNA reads TGTGCCAGCAAATTGAGCGGGTCTAGCTCCTACGAGCAGTACTTC. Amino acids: CASKLSGSSSYEQYF.

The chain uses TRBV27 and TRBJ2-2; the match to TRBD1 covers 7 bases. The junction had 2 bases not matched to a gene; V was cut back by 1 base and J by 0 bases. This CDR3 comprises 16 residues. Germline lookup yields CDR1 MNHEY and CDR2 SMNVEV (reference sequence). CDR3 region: CASSLLGTANTGELFF. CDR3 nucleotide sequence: TGTGCCAGCAGTTTATTGGGGACAGCGAACACCGGGGAGCTGTTTTTT.

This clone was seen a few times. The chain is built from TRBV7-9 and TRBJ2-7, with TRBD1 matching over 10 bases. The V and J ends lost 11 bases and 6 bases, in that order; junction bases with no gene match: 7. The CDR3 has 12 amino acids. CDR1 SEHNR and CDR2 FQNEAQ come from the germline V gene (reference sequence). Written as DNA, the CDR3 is TGTGCCTTCAAGACAGGGGGCAGCGAGCAGTACTTC. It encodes CAFKTGGSEQYF.

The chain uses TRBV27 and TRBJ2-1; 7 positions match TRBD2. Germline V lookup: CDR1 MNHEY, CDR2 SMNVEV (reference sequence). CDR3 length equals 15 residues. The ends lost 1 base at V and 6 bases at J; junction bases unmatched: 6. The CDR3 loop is CASSLLAGAGNEQFF. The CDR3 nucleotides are TGTGCCAGCAGTTTATTGGCGGGAGCGGGCAATGAGCAGTTCTTC.

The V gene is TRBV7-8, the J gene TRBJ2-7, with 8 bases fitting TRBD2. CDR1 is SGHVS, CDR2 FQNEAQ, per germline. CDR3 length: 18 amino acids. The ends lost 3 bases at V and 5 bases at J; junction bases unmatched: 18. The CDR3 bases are TGTGCCAGCAGCTTCCAAGGAGGCGGGGGGACTAGTACCCACGAGCAGTACTTC. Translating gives CASSFQGGGGTSTHEQYF.

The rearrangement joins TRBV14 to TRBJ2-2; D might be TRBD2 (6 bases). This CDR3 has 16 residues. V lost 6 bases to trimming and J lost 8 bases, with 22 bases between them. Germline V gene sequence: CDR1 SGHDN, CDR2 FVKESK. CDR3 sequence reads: CASRGIGVGSSGELFF. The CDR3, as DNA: TGTGCCAGCAGGGGCATTGGAGTCGGGAGTTCGGGGGAGCTGTTTTTT.

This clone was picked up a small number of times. This CDR3 reads CASSFGHKPNQPQHF. The DNA for the CDR3 is TGTGCCAGCAGCTTCGGACATAAACCCAATCAGCCCCAGCATTTT. The rearrangement uses TRBV7-8 and TRBJ1-5; D is possibly TRBD1 (5 bases). V gave up 3 bases and J gave up 3 bases, with 12 bases separating them. The CDR3 totals 15 residues. CDR1 is SGHVS, CDR2 FQNEAQ, per germline.